The 17 T cell receptor beta chains given below trace back to one sample, sequenced in a study of identical twins. TCRdb reprocessed the 5' RACE reads via MiXCR and lists one record per CDR3 protein. Here the sample spans 200,000 to 250,000 distinct CDR3 sequences, about 13% being singletons. The sample also formed part of further work on yellow fever vaccine responses in identical twins.

Sample: memory (CD45RO+) T cells sorted from blood. These receptors were obtained from a woman under 30 in good health.

This clonotype was seen a handful of times. This rearrangement joins TRBV5-8 to TRBJ2-2, with 7 bases aligning to TRBD1. The CDR3 is made up of 15 amino acids. CDR1 and CDR2 from the germline V gene are SGHTS and YDEGEE. V shed 4 bases and J 3 bases; nucleotides not matched to a gene: 6. The CDR3 spells CASSPRGQDTGELFF. In DNA, the CDR3 is TGTGCCAGCAGCCCAAGGGGGCAGGACACCGGGGAGCTGTTTTTT.

The chain recombines TRBV20-1 with TRBJ2-2; D gene ambiguous. V lost 4 bases to trimming and J lost 1 base, with 7 bases between them. From germline, CDR1 is DFQATT and CDR2 SNEGSKA (reference sequence). The CDR3 has 13 residues. DNA of the CDR3: TGCAGTGCTAAACACGAGAACACCGGGGAGCTGTTTTTT. Its translation: CSAKHENTGELFF.

The chain has TRBV3-1 and TRBJ2-2; tentatively, D is TRBD2 (6 bases). Germline V gives CDR1 LGHDT, CDR2 YNNKEL (reference sequence). Trimming took off 1 base at V and 6 bases at J, with 18 bases between the two ends. The CDR3 length is 17 residues. CDR3 sequence (DNA): TGTGCCAGCAGCCAAGCCCGGGTATACTGGGAGGCCGGGGAGCTGTTTTTT. It translates to CASSQARVYWEAGELFF. Drawing the rest from reference TRBV3-1 and TRBJ2-2, the complete variable domain is DTAVSQTPKYLVTQMGNDKSIKCEQNLGHDTMYWYKQDSKKFLKIMFSYNNKELIINETVPNRFSPKSPDKAHLNLHINSLELGDSAVYFCASSQARVYWEAGELFFGEGSRLTVL.

The chain couples TRBV2 to TRBJ1-6; TRBD1 might be the D (6 bases). The CDR3 sequence is 15 residues long. V shed 2 bases and J shed 7 bases, with 12 bases lying between them. Germline V gives CDR1 SNHLY, CDR2 FYNNEI. The CDR3 bases are TGTGCCAGCAGTGAATCCGGGACAAGAAATTCACCCCTCCACTTT. Protein: CASSESGTRNSPLHF.

The genes are TRBV29-1 and TRBJ2-2, with 7 bases that match TRBD1. There are 16 residues in the CDR3. Germline assignment: CDR1 SQVTM and CDR2 ANQGSEA. V shed 6 bases, J shed 5 bases, and the junction held 15 bases outside the gene matches. CDR3 amino acids: CSVGVHGTASTGELFF. CDR3 in DNA: TGCAGCGTGGGGGTACACGGGACAGCTTCGACCGGGGAGCTGTTTTTT.

There are a few counts of this clonotype. This chain connects TRBV30 to TRBJ2-2; maybe TRBD2 (6 bases). The CDR3 has 14 amino acids. With 3 bases removed from V and 5 bases from J, the gap between germline ends came to 13 bases. In germline, CDR1 is GTSNPN, CDR2 SVGIG (reference sequence). The chain's CDR3 is CAWSGTLATGELFF. The CDR3 bases are TGTGCCTGGAGCGGGACTCTGGCTACCGGGGAGCTGTTTTTT.

In this sample, this clonotype turned up a few times. This chain joins TRBV30 and TRBJ2-7; D might be TRBD1 (5 bases). Germline lookup yields CDR1 GTSNPN and CDR2 SVGIG (reference sequence). The V and J ends lost 2 bases and 12 bases respectively, with 17 bases between them. The CDR3 contains 12 residues. CDR3 residues: CAWSTSRTKWYF. The CDR3 DNA sequence: TGTGCCTGGAGTACAAGCCGGACAAAGTGGTACTTC.

The V gene is TRBV28, the J gene TRBJ1-2; D is undetermined. Between the trimmed V and J ends, which lost 6 bases and 1 base, there was a span of 12 bases. The CDR3 sequence is 14 residues long. The germline gives CDR1 MDHEN, CDR2 SYDVKM. CDR3 sequence (DNA): TGTGCCAGCAGGACCGCAGCACTTAACTATGGCTACACCTTC. Translation gives CASRTAALNYGYTF.

This clonotype has at least ten counts. The chain joins TRBV3-1 to TRBJ2-7, with a tentative D call TRBD2 (5 bases). Germline assignment: CDR1 LGHDT and CDR2 YNNKEL (reference sequence). The germline V and J ends were trimmed by 6 bases and 3 bases, with 15 bases remaining between them. The CDR3 loop spans 14 amino acids. Here the CDR3 DNA reads TGTGCCAGCAGTCACACCGGGAAGAACTACGAGCAGTACTTC. This sequence encodes CASSHTGKNYEQYF.

This clonotype was observed many times. The chain has TRBV5-1 and TRBJ1-5, with TRBD1 identical over 7 bases. Per germline, CDR1 SGHRS and CDR2 YFSETQ. This CDR3 is built from 15 residues. Losses at the gene ends were 4 bases for V and 5 bases for J; bases not matched to a gene: 9. CDR3 sequence: CASSASGGGHQPQHF. The DNA for the CDR3 is TGCGCCAGCAGCGCGTCCGGAGGGGGCCATCAGCCCCAGCATTTT.

This clonotype was found many times. The V and J genes are TRBV12-3 or TRBV12-4 and TRBJ2-1, with unresolved D. The CDR3 is 11 residues long. Trimming removed 3 bases from V and 8 bases from J, with 5 bases in between. CDR3 in DNA: TGTGCCAGCAGTTTTCGCGATGAGCAGTTCTTC. As protein: CASSFRDEQFF.

In this sample, this clonotype turned up many times. The J gene is TRBJ2-4, the V gene TRBV5-4; TRBD2 is a possible D gene (6 bases). V lost 0 bases and J lost 0, with 7 bases in between. The CDR3 loop spans 15 amino acids. Germline lookup yields CDR1 SGHNT and CDR2 YYREEE (reference sequence). CDR3 nucleotides: TGTGCCAGCAGCTTGGATAGCGGAGCCAAAAACATTCAGTACTTC. Amino acid sequence: CASSLDSGAKNIQYF.

The chain carries TRBV11-2 and TRBJ2-3, with a tentative D call TRBD2 (6 bases). Germline loops: CDR1 SGHAT, CDR2 FQNNGV. V lost 5 bases and J 3 bases, leaving 18 bases between the germline ends. CDR3 size: 16 residues. The CDR3 spells CASSIFSGGGTDTQYF. The CDR3 DNA is TGTGCCAGCAGCATTTTTAGCGGAGGTGGGACAGATACGCAGTATTTT.

The chain has TRBV5-8 and TRBJ2-7, with 7 nucleotides matching TRBD2. J was trimmed by 3 bases and V by 0 bases; bases with no gene match: 6. Germline V gene data show CDR1 as SGHTS and CDR2 as YDEGEE. The CDR3 is 15 amino acids. The CDR3 DNA is TGTGCCAGCAGCTTGGGGACGGGAGGAAACTACGAGCAGTACTTC. This gives the protein CASSLGTGGNYEQYF.

The V call is TRBV2, the J call TRBJ2-3; TRBD2 agrees at 15 bases. V lost 9 bases, J lost 3 bases, and 1 base stayed unmatched. The CDR3 has 14 residues. The germline V gene encodes CDR1 SNHLY and CDR2 FYNNEI. The CDR3 nucleotides read TGTGCCAGAGGGACTAGCGGGGGGACAGATACGCAGTATTTT. It codes for CARGTSGGTDTQYF.

This clonotype was seen a few times. The rearrangement joins TRBV6-1 to TRBJ1-2; 7 bases are a match to TRBD1. Losses at the gene ends were 6 bases for V and 8 bases for J; bases not matched to a gene: 15. This CDR3 is built from 15 residues. Germline V gives CDR1 MNHNS, CDR2 SASEGT. As DNA, the CDR3 is TGTGCCAGCAGACAACCCCGAGGACAGGCCGGAGGCTACACCTTC. Its translation: CASRQPRGQAGGYTF.

This clonotype appeared many times. The V call is TRBV6-2 or TRBV6-3, the J call TRBJ2-1; D not certain. CDR3 size: 14 residues. Per the germline V gene, CDR1 is MNHEY and CDR2 is SVGEGT. Trimming pared 2 bases from V and 0 bases from J, leaving 5 bases between. CDR3 protein: CASSYDSSYNEQFF. The CDR3 region has the DNA TGTGCCAGCAGTTACGATAGCTCCTACAATGAGCAGTTCTTC.